Following are 14 T cell receptor beta chains from one sample sequenced in a study of persistence of HIV-infected CD4 T cells. For these receptors, no antigen is known. Cells were stimulated with overlapping HIV-1 Gag 15-mer peptides. CD4+ T cells upregulating both CD40 ligand and CD69 were sorted as responding cells. Sequencing used immunoSEQ version 4 in survey mode. Sequencing used immunoSEQ multiplex PCR; TCRdb keeps in-frame clones, though not all of them. The sample records around 26,000 clones, 74% being singletons. The source material was CD4+ T cells sorted from PBMCs after roughly 18-hour stimulation, sampled from a patient who received antiretroviral therapy. The source of these receptors is an adult man with HIV who was CMV-seropositive.

CDR3 in amino acids: CASSIQDRNYQPQHF. The DNA for the CDR3 is TGTGCCAGTAGTATCCAGGACAGGAACTATCAGCCCCAGCATTTT. This chain uses TRBV19 with TRBJ1-5; TRBD1 matches at 7 bases. Germline V CDR1 and CDR2: LNHDA, SQIVND (reference sequence). V was pared by 3 bases and J by 5 bases, with 7 bases of the junction left unmatched. The CDR3 sequence is 15 residues long.

This sequence joins TRBV2 and TRBJ2-7, with 9 nucleotides matching TRBD1. Looked up from germline, CDR1 is SNHLY and CDR2 is FYNNEI. The CDR3 covers 14 residues. J was trimmed by 3 bases and V by 8 bases; bases with no gene match: 8. CDR3 protein: CASLVDRGDYEQYF. The CDR3, as DNA: TGTGCCAGCCTCGTTGACAGGGGGGACTACGAGCAGTACTTC.

The J gene is TRBJ1-2, the V gene TRBV4-1; D remains ambiguous. Germline loops: CDR1 MGHRA, CDR2 YSYEKL. Trimming stripped 1 base from V and 5 bases from J, with 5 bases between. The CDR3 runs 12 residues. CDR3 protein: CASSQVSYGYTF. CDR3 bases: TGCGCCAGCAGCCAAGTGAGTTATGGCTACACCTTC.

This clone is medium-sized within its sample. The V gene is TRBV6-5, the J gene TRBJ1-5; 8 positions match TRBD1. The length of the CDR3 is 14 residues. Germline trimming cut 11 bases from V and 3 bases from J; bases unmatched to any gene: 9. Germline assignment: CDR1 MNHEY and CDR2 SVGAGI. CDR3 sequence (DNA): TGTGCCTCTCCACAGGGGGGAGTCAATCAGCCCCAGCATTTT. Translating it yields CASPQGGVNQPQHF.

This clone has more than one count but fewer than ten. The rearrangement joins TRBV6-1 to TRBJ1-5; D is ambiguous. V was clipped by 1 base and J by 0 bases, with 4 bases between them. From germline, CDR1 is MNHNS and CDR2 SASEGT. The CDR3 consists of 14 residues. CDR3 DNA: TGTGCCAGCAGTGAAGTATTTAGCAATCAGCCCCAGCATTTT. Translating it yields CASSEVFSNQPQHF.

In the case of this clone: The identical CDR3 is also encoded by other nucleotide sequences in the sample. The chain combines TRBV7-9 with TRBJ2-7; D perhaps matches TRBD1 (5 bases). CDR3 length: 14 residues. Germline V gene sequence: CDR1 SEHNR, CDR2 FQNEAQ (reference sequence). The germline V and J ends were trimmed by 1 base and 1 base, with 8 bases remaining between them. The CDR3 coding sequence is TGTGCCAGCAGCTTAGGGGGCCTATCCTACGAGCAGTACTTC. Translating gives CASSLGGLSYEQYF.

In this sample, this clone is medium-sized. V gene TRBV9 combines with J gene TRBJ1-6, with D unclear. The CDR3 loop spans 15 amino acids. Germline V gene lookup returns CDR1 SGDLS and CDR2 YYNGEE. V lost 2 bases and J 5 bases, leaving 11 bases between the germline ends. DNA for the CDR3: TGTGCCAGCAGCGTCTCCGCGGGGAATAATTCACCCCTCCACTTT. Translating it yields CASSVSAGNNSPLHF.

For this clone: The junction departs from the called germline gene at one end, perhaps through a read error. CDR3 loop: CASSQSGTDRIF. As DNA, the CDR3 is TGTGCCAGCAGCCAATCCGGGACAGATAGGATTTTC. The chain combines TRBV16 with TRBJ2-7; TRBD1 matches at 7 bases. Germline CDR1 reads KGHSY; CDR2 reads FQNENV. The CDR3 runs 12 residues. The entire variable domain, with the rest obtained from reference TRBV16 and TRBJ2-7, is as follows: GEEVAQTPKHLVRGEGQKAKLYCAPIKGHSYVFWYQQVLKNEFKFLISFQNENVFDETGMPKERFSAKCLPNSPCSLEIQATKLEDSAVYFCASSQSGTDRIFGPGTRLTVT.

In its sample, this clone ranks as medium-sized. This chain joins TRBV10-1 and TRBJ2-7; D unclear. The CDR3 covers 14 residues. V shed 0 bases and J shed 5 bases, with 11 bases lying between them. Germline V CDR1 and CDR2: WNHNN, SYGVQD (reference sequence). The CDR3 nucleotides read TGCGCCAGCAGTGAGTCTGGCCCGACTCACGAGCAGTACTTC. Amino acids: CASSESGPTHEQYF.

The genes are TRBV6-5 and TRBJ2-7; tentative D call: TRBD1 (6 bases). This CDR3 is built from 14 residues. V shed 6 bases and J shed 3 bases, with 15 bases lying between them. Per germline, CDR1 MNHEY and CDR2 SVGAGI. In DNA, the CDR3 is TGTGCCAGCAGAGTCAGGGGCCTCCTCTACGAGCAGTACTTC. Translating it yields CASRVRGLLYEQYF.

J is TRBJ1-6 and V is TRBV4-2, with D possibly being TRBD1 (5 bases). V lost 3 bases to trimming and J lost 7 bases, with 16 bases between them. Germline V gene data show CDR1 as LGHNA and CDR2 as YNFKEQ. The CDR3 has 16 amino acids. CDR3: CASSQTFGGHNSPLHF. In DNA, the CDR3 is TGTGCCAGCAGCCAGACGTTTGGCGGACACAATTCACCCCTCCACTTT.

This clone was detected only a few times. The chain couples TRBV19 to TRBJ2-4; D is unclear. Germline CDR1 LNHDA, CDR2 SQIVND (reference sequence). This CDR3 region has 13 residues. Trimming stripped 2 bases from V and 7 bases from J, with 9 bases between. The CDR3 DNA is TGTGCCAGTAGTATATGGGGTTCGAACATTCAGTACTTC. This sequence encodes CASSIWGSNIQYF.

The chain uses TRBV5-1 and TRBJ2-2; D might be TRBD2 (6 bases). CDR3 length: 15 amino acids. V was shortened by 1 base and J by 1 base, with 8 bases between the two germline ends. In germline, CDR1 is SGHRS, CDR2 YFSETQ. The CDR3 here is CASSLTSWNTGELFF. The CDR3 DNA is TGCGCCAGCAGCTTGACTAGCTGGAACACCGGGGAGCTGTTTTTT.

This clone was recorded a few times. The genes are TRBV5-5 and TRBJ1-4; D might be TRBD1 (6 bases). This CDR3 spans 13 amino acids. V was clipped by 3 bases and J by 7 bases, with 10 bases between them. CDR1 and CDR2 from the germline V gene are SGHKS and YYEKEE (reference sequence). CDR3 coding DNA: TGTGCCAGCAGCTGGGGGCTGGGTGAAAAACTGTTTTTT. It encodes CASSWGLGEKLFF.